A single sample is the source of the 5 T cell receptor beta chains below, sequenced in a study of T-cell reconstitution after alpha-beta-depleted transplantation in children. Unique molecular identifiers were incorporated into the prepared TCRbeta library. Via MiXCR, TCRdb re-called the PCR reads, giving one row per CDR3 protein. The table has about 400,000 distinct CDR3 sequences, roughly 22% seen once. This specimen consisted of PBMCs from the stem cell graft donor, obtained from the stem cell graft. These receptors all stem from a human donor who donated a stem cell graft to a child with acute myeloid leukemia.

The gene calls are TRBV28 and TRBJ1-4; 8 bases map to TRBD1. V trimming: 1 base; J trimming: 8 bases; junction bases outside the gene matches: 9. Germline loops: CDR1 MDHEN, CDR2 SYDVKM. The CDR3 runs to 16 residues. CDR3 nucleotides: TGTGCCAGCAGTTTATTCGAGGGGACAGGAGGAGAAAAACTGTTTTTT. Translation: CASSLFEGTGGEKLFF.

This sequence joins TRBV7-6 and TRBJ2-5; D not certain. Trimming stripped 0 bases from V and 1 base from J, with 6 bases between. CDR3 length: 14 amino acids. CDR1 and CDR2 from the germline V gene are SGHVS and FNYEAQ. DNA for the CDR3: TGTGCCAGCAGCTTAGCGCGGAGCCAAGAGACCCAGTACTTC. Encoded protein: CASSLARSQETQYF.

This clonotype was observed at least ten times. The V call is TRBV20-1, the J call TRBJ2-5; D remains unclear. Trimming stripped 0 bases from V and 4 bases from J, with 15 bases between. The CDR3 spans 15 residues. Germline V CDR1 and CDR2: DFQATT, SNEGSKA (reference sequence). The CDR3 sequence is CSARDLGGHRETQYF. The CDR3 DNA is TGCAGTGCTAGAGATTTGGGTGGCCATCGAGAGACCCAGTACTTC.

V gene TRBV5-5 combines with J gene TRBJ2-7, with a possible D match to TRBD1 (5 bases). Deletions cut 1 base from V and 3 bases from J, with 11 bases between. The CDR3 spans 14 residues. CDR1 is SGHKS and CDR2 is YYEKEE in the germline V gene (reference sequence). The CDR3 nucleotides read TGTGCCAGCAGCTTGCCAGGGTCGGACTACGAGCAGTACTTC. Its translation: CASSLPGSDYEQYF.

This clonotype has a handful of counts. The chain joins TRBV4-2 to TRBJ2-2; 7 positions match TRBD1. The CDR3 length is 17 residues. Unmatched junction bases numbered 10, after V lost 2 bases and J lost 4 bases. Germline V gene lookup returns CDR1 LGHNA and CDR2 YNFKEQ. CDR3 DNA: TGTGCCAGCAGCCAACCTATGGACAGGACCTTCACCGGGGAGCTGTTTTTT. Translating gives CASSQPMDRTFTGELFF.